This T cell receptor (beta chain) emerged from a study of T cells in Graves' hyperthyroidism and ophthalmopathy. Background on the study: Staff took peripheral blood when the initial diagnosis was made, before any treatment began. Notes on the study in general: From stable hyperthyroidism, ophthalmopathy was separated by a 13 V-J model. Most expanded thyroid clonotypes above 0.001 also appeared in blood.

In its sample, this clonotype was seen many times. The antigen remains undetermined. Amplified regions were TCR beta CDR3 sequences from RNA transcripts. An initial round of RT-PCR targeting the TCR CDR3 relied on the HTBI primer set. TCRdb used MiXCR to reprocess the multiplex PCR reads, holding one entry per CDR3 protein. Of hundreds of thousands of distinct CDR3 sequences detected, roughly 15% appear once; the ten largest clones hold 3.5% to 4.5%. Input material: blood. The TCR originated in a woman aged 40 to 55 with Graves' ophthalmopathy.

The CDR3: CAWSGQLNTEAFF. CDR3 DNA: TGTGCCTGGAGTGGACAGCTTAACACTGAAGCTTTCTTT. The chain has TRBV30 and TRBJ1-1; TRBD1 is a possible D gene (5 bases). The CDR3 spans 13 residues. Germline lookup yields CDR1 GTSNPN and CDR2 SVGIG (reference sequence). Trimming stripped 1 base from V and 2 bases from J, with 8 bases between. Combining the CDR3 with reference TRBV30 and TRBJ1-1 gives the whole variable domain SQTIHQWPATLVQPVGSPLSLECTVEGTSNPNLYWYRQAAGRGLQLLFYSVGIGQISSEVPQNLSASRPQDRQFILSSKKLLLSDSGFYLCAWSGQLNTEAFFGQGTRLTVV.